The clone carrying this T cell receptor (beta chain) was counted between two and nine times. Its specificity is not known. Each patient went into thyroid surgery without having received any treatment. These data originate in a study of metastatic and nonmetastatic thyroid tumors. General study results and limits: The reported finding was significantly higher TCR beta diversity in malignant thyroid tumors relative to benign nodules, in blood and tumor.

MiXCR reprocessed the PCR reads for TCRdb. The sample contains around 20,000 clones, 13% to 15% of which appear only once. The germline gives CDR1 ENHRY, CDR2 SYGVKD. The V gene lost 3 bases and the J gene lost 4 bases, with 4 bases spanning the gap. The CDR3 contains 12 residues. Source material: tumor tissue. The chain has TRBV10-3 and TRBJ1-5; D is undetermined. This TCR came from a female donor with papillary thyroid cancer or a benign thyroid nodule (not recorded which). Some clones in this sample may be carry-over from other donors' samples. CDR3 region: CAISDGNQPQHF. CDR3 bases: TGTGCCATCAGTGATGGGAATCAGCCCCAGCATTTT.